These 31 T cell receptor beta chains were sequenced from one sample in a study of patients and donors after allogeneic stem cell transplantation. Each CDR3 protein gets one entry after TCRdb re-called the RT-PCR reads with MiXCR. Of 400,000 to 450,000 distinct CDR3 sequences listed, approximately 16% are singletons. Sequencing was carried out using blood, either unsorted or a sorted T cell fraction (not recorded which). The receptors originated from a human donor who was either an allogeneic HSCT recipient or a stem cell or donor lymphocyte infusion donor (not recorded which). It is not recorded whose cells these are; they may come from a transplant donor.

A few counts support this clonotype. This chain connects TRBV2 to TRBJ2-1; tentatively, D is TRBD1 or TRBD2 (5 bases each). Germline lookup yields CDR1 SNHLY and CDR2 FYNNEI. The CDR3 has 16 amino acids. V lost 5 bases, J lost 0 bases, and 14 bases lay in between. The chain's CDR3 is CASSFRGLSSYNEQFF. DNA of the CDR3: TGTGCCAGCAGTTTCCGGGGCCTAAGCTCCTACAATGAGCAGTTCTTC. The full variable domain, completed using reference TRBV2 and TRBJ2-1, is EPEVTQTPSHQVTQMGQEVILRCVPISNHLYFYWYRQILGQKVEFLVSFYNNEISEKSEIFDDQFSVERPDGSNFTLKIRSTKLEDSAMYFCASSFRGLSSYNEQFFGPGTRLTVL.

This clonotype was counted only a few times. The rearrangement uses TRBV7-6 and TRBJ2-1, with D maybe TRBD2 (6 bases). The CDR3 is 18 residues long. Trimming pared 2 bases from V and 3 bases from J, leaving 20 bases between. Germline lookup yields CDR1 SGHVS and CDR2 FNYEAQ. The CDR3 region is CASSLSPPGGLVYNEQFF. CDR3 sequence (DNA): TGTGCCAGCAGCTTAAGTCCCCCCGGGGGATTAGTCTACAATGAGCAGTTCTTC.

This clonotype was seen more than once but under ten times. V usage is TRBV3-1 and J usage is TRBJ2-7; TRBD2 agrees at 8 bases. CDR3 size: 16 residues. Per germline, CDR1 LGHDT and CDR2 YNNKEL (reference sequence). J was trimmed by 6 bases and V by 0 bases; bases with no gene match: 10. This CDR3 reads CASSQDLVAGLFEQYF. In DNA, the CDR3 is TGTGCCAGCAGCCAAGATTTAGTAGCGGGGCTTTTCGAGCAGTACTTC.

This clonotype showed up just a few times. The chain has TRBV29-1 and TRBJ1-1; D perhaps matches TRBD1 (6 bases). The V gene lost 3 bases and the J gene lost 10 bases, with 15 bases spanning the gap. The germline gives CDR1 SQVTM, CDR2 ANQGSEA. The CDR3 has 12 amino acids. This chain's CDR3 is CSVDGQGKGAFF. The CDR3 DNA reads as TGCAGCGTTGATGGGCAGGGGAAAGGAGCTTTCTTT. Filled out from reference TRBV29-1 and TRBJ1-1, the complete variable domain reads SAVISQKPSRDICQRGTSLTIQCQVDSQVTMMFWYRQQPGQSLTLIATANQGSEATYESGFVIDKFPISRPNLTFSTLTVSNMSPEDSSIYLCSVDGQGKGAFFGQGTRLTVV.

The chain couples TRBV20-1 to TRBJ2-1, with 7 positions matching TRBD1. This CDR3 is built from 15 residues. The V gene end was trimmed by 6 bases and the J gene end by 5 bases; junction bases not matched to a gene: 13. Germline V gene lookup returns CDR1 DFQATT and CDR2 SNEGSKA (reference sequence). The CDR3 DNA reads as TGCAGTGCAAACAGGGGAGTAGGGTTTAACAATGAGCAGTTCTTC. Translation gives CSANRGVGFNNEQFF.

This clonotype was detected a few times. The CDR3 nucleotides are TGTGCCAGTAGTACAAAAAGGGTACCCACTGAAGCTTTCTTT. Translated, it gives CASSTKRVPTEAFF. V and J are TRBV19 and TRBJ1-1; D call uncertain. The CDR3 sequence is 14 residues long. Deletions cut 4 bases from V and 4 bases from J, with 13 bases between. CDR1 and CDR2 (germline): LNHDA, SQIVND (reference sequence).

As concerns this clonotype: This probably arose from a read error, given a far larger clone one base away. The chain uses TRBV7-2 and TRBJ1-1, with D perhaps TRBD1 (5 bases). This CDR3 is built from 14 residues. Germline CDR1 is SGHTA and CDR2 is FQGNSA. The ends were cut back, 4 bases at V and 0 bases at J, with 9 bases in the middle. CDR3: CASSWGRMNTEAFF. CDR3 bases: TGTGCCAGCAGCTGGGGACGGATGAACACTGAAGCTTTCTTT.

This clonotype has just a few counts. CDR3 in amino acids: CASSLGQGASKNIQYF. CDR3 bases: TGTGCCAGCAGCTTAGGACAGGGGGCTTCCAAAAACATTCAGTACTTC. This chain connects TRBV7-3 to TRBJ2-4; 11 bases match TRBD1. The CDR3 has 16 residues. Germline trimming cut 2 bases from V and 2 bases from J; bases unmatched to any gene: 2. Germline CDR1 SGHTA, CDR2 FQGTGA.

V gene TRBV6-2 or TRBV6-3 combines with J gene TRBJ2-2, with D tentatively TRBD2 (6 bases). Trimming stripped 7 bases from V and 1 base from J, with 13 bases between. There are 15 residues in the CDR3. CDR1 MNHEY and CDR2 SVGEGT come from the germline V gene. CDR3 amino acids: CASIPGLKNTGELFF. CDR3 coding DNA: TGTGCCAGCATCCCGGGACTCAAGAACACCGGGGAGCTGTTTTTT.

This rearrangement joins TRBV7-3 to TRBJ2-1; D may correspond to TRBD1 or TRBD2 (6 bases each). This CDR3 is 13 amino acids long. V was pared by 2 bases and J by 13 bases, with 15 bases between. Germline CDR1 SGHTA, CDR2 FQGTGA. The CDR3 DNA follows: TGTGCCAGCAGCTTAGGGGAAGGGGGGCCTCAGTTCTTC. Translation: CASSLGEGGPQFF.

In this sample, this clonotype turned up a few times. This rearrangement joins TRBV3-1 to TRBJ1-3, with D hard to call. The length of the CDR3 is 13 residues. Per the germline V gene, CDR1 is LGHDT and CDR2 is YNNKEL (reference sequence). The V gene lost 3 bases and the J gene lost 8 bases, with 11 bases spanning the gap. The CDR3 is CASSQVGPDTIYF. CDR3 coding DNA: TGTGCCAGCAGCCAGGTTGGCCCGGACACCATATATTTT.

V and J are TRBV15 and TRBJ2-7, with D tentatively TRBD2 (5 bases). CDR3 length: 13 residues. Germline V gives CDR1 LNHNV, CDR2 YYDKDF (reference sequence). With 4 bases removed from V and 1 base from J, the gap between germline ends came to 8 bases. CDR3 DNA sequence: TGTGCCACCAGCAAGAGGGTTTCCTACGAGCAGTACTTC. It encodes CATSKRVSYEQYF.

This chain uses TRBV6-5 with TRBJ2-5; D call uncertain. This CDR3 is 12 amino acids long. Germline loops: CDR1 MNHEY, CDR2 SVGAGI. V lost 2 bases to trimming and J lost 2 bases, with 3 bases between them. CDR3 DNA: TGTGCCAGCAGTTACGGGCAAGAGACCCAGTACTTC. It translates to CASSYGQETQYF.

This clonotype was seen only a few times. V is TRBV20-1 and J is TRBJ1-1; the D gene is possibly TRBD1 (5 bases). CDR3 length: 13 amino acids. Trimming left V 0 bases short and J 6 bases short, with 11 bases between. The germline V gene encodes CDR1 DFQATT and CDR2 SNEGSKA (reference sequence). Here the CDR3 DNA reads TGCAGTGCTAGAGAGTTTTGGGGGGCTGAAGCTTTCTTT. It encodes CSAREFWGAEAFF.

The chain couples TRBV3-1 to TRBJ2-1; D is ambiguous. The CDR3 consists of 18 residues. V shed 0 bases and J shed 0 bases, with 15 bases lying between them. Germline V gene sequence: CDR1 LGHDT, CDR2 YNNKEL (reference sequence). CDR3 bases: TGTGCCAGCAGCCAAGATCACAGAGTAGCCCTCTCCTACAATGAGCAGTTCTTC. Translating it yields CASSQDHRVALSYNEQFF.

The V and J genes are TRBV5-1 and TRBJ1-2, with D possibly being TRBD1 (5 bases). The CDR3 has 13 amino acids. The germline V and J ends were trimmed by 3 bases and 4 bases, with 10 bases remaining between them. CDR1 is SGHRS and CDR2 is YFSETQ in the germline V gene. The DNA of the CDR3 is TGCGCCAGCAGCTCCAGACAGTTCTATGGCTACACCTTC. Protein product: CASSSRQFYGYTF.

There are many counts of this clonotype. This chain uses TRBV29-1 with TRBJ2-7; D not certain. The V end lost 4 bases, the J end lost 3 bases, and 7 bases lay between the germline ends. The CDR3 covers 11 residues. Germline CDR1 SQVTM, CDR2 ANQGSEA. The CDR3 region has the DNA TGCAGCGTTGGCGGCCTCTACGAGCAGTACTTC. It encodes CSVGGLYEQYF.

V gene TRBV12-3 or TRBV12-4 combines with J gene TRBJ1-5, with TRBD1 matching 7 bases. The CDR3 runs to 13 residues. V gave up 6 bases and J gave up 5 bases; unmatched junction bases: 4. CDR3 protein: CASRRDSYQPQHF. The CDR3, as DNA: TGTGCCAGCAGGCGGGACAGCTATCAGCCCCAGCATTTT.

This sequence joins TRBV29-1 and TRBJ2-6; D gene ambiguous. V lost 2 bases and J lost 0, with 8 bases in between. CDR1 is SQVTM and CDR2 is ANQGSEA in the germline V gene. The CDR3 covers 15 residues. This chain's CDR3 is CSVELAGSGANVLTF. DNA for the CDR3: TGCAGCGTTGAATTAGCAGGCTCTGGGGCCAACGTCCTGACTTTC.

This clonotype was seen ten or more times. The chain recombines TRBV5-1 with TRBJ1-1; D is perhaps TRBD1 (6 bases). CDR1 is SGHRS and CDR2 is YFSETQ in the germline V gene. V lost 5 bases, J lost 4 bases, and 12 bases lay in between. The length of the CDR3 is 13 residues. The CDR3 region is CASRGGGGTEAFF. The CDR3 region has the DNA TGCGCCAGCAGGGGAGGGGGAGGCACTGAAGCTTTCTTT.

This clonotype was recorded many times. The rearrangement links TRBV20-1 to TRBJ1-5, with 7 bases aligning to TRBD1. The ends lost 3 bases at V and 0 bases at J; junction bases unmatched: 5. The V gene's germline CDR1 is DFQATT and CDR2 SNEGSKA (reference sequence). This CDR3 region has 15 residues. Here the CDR3 DNA reads TGCAGTGCTAGGGGGGGGACAGTTAGCAATCAGCCCCAGCATTTT. It specifies CSARGGTVSNQPQHF.

This clonotype was counted between two and nine times. The chain employs TRBV20-1 and TRBJ1-3; no clear D. Per the germline V gene, CDR1 is DFQATT and CDR2 is SNEGSKA (reference sequence). There are 13 residues in the CDR3. The ends were cut back, 2 bases at V and 4 bases at J, with 9 bases in the middle. The CDR3 spells CSARPGRGNTIYF. The CDR3 DNA follows: TGCAGTGCTAGACCCGGGAGAGGAAACACCATATATTTT.

This clonotype was seen ten or more times. The chain couples TRBV18 to TRBJ1-1; D unclear. This CDR3 comprises 14 residues. The germline gives CDR1 KGHSH, CDR2 LQKENI. Between the trimmed V and J ends, which lost 3 bases and 2 bases, there was a span of 10 bases. The CDR3 nucleotides read TGTGCCAGCTCACCGATTGGGGTTAACACTGAAGCTTTCTTT. Translating it yields CASSPIGVNTEAFF.

This clonotype was observed a handful of times. At one end the junction does not follow the germline gene, possibly because of a read error. The genes are TRBV2 and TRBJ2-1; 8 nucleotides align to TRBD1. The CDR3 runs to 14 residues. Germline CDR1 is SNHLY and CDR2 is FYNNEI. This CDR3 reads CASSEGQRGTGAVF. The CDR3 nucleotides are TGTGCCAGCAGTGAGGGACAACGCGGGACAGGTGCGGTCTTC. The full variable domain, with the rest looked up from reference TRBV2 and TRBJ2-1, is EPEVTQTPSHQVTQMGQEVILRCVPISNHLYFYWYRQILGQKVEFLVSFYNNEISEKSEIFDDQFSVERPDGSNFTLKIRSTKLEDSAMYFCASSEGQRGTGAVFGPGTRLTVL.

Ten or more counts support this clonotype. The rearrangement links TRBV12-3 or TRBV12-4 to TRBJ2-7, with a weak D call TRBD1 (6 bases). The CDR3 sequence is 11 residues long. V was clipped by 5 bases and J by 5 bases, with 7 bases between them. The CDR3 DNA sequence: TGTGCCAGCAGTAACAGGGACGAGCAGTACTTC. It encodes CASSNRDEQYF.

This clonotype was counted a few times. The chain is built from TRBV6-2 or TRBV6-3 and TRBJ2-1; 9 nucleotides agree with TRBD2. The V gene's germline CDR1 is MNHEY and CDR2 SVGEGT. The CDR3 runs 15 residues. With 6 bases clipped from V and 2 bases from J, the junction kept 5 bases outside the gene matches. CDR3 loop: CASRTGLAPYNEQFF. The CDR3, as DNA: TGTGCCAGCAGGACGGGACTAGCCCCCTACAATGAGCAGTTCTTC.

The rearrangement links TRBV7-9 to TRBJ2-7, with 9 bases identical to TRBD1. Looked up from germline, CDR1 is SEHNR and CDR2 is FQNEAQ (reference sequence). The V gene end was trimmed by 4 bases and the J gene end by 7 bases; junction bases not matched to a gene: 11. The CDR3 has 15 amino acids. In nucleotides, the CDR3 is TGTGCCAGCAGCTCGAAAGACAGGGGGTATGGTGAGCAGTACTTC. This codes for CASSSKDRGYGEQYF.

The chain combines TRBV9 with TRBJ2-7; D uncertain. This CDR3 has 16 residues. Trimming removed 4 bases from V and 0 bases from J, with 17 bases in between. The V gene's germline CDR1 is SGDLS and CDR2 YYNGEE. In DNA, the CDR3 is TGTGCCAGCAGCAAAGGACCTACCCCATACTCCTACGAGCAGTACTTC. Its protein product is CASSKGPTPYSYEQYF.

Only one count was recorded for this clonotype. This chain uses TRBV7-9 with TRBJ2-5, with 8 bases identical to TRBD1. Germline CDR1 is SEHNR and CDR2 is FQNEAQ (reference sequence). This CDR3 comprises 14 residues. V was pared by 4 bases and J by 1 base, with 2 bases of the junction left unmatched. The CDR3 DNA is TGTGCCAGCAGCTCAGGACAGGGCCAAGAGACCCAGTACTTC. This gives the protein CASSSGQGQETQYF.

The chain combines TRBV2 with TRBJ1-5, with a possible D match to TRBD1 (5 bases). The germline gives CDR1 SNHLY, CDR2 FYNNEI. The CDR3 length is 15 residues. Trimming pared 3 bases from V and 6 bases from J, leaving 15 bases between. The CDR3 loop reads CASSDQGVGSQPQHF. The CDR3 DNA sequence: TGTGCCAGCAGTGATCAGGGTGTGGGGAGTCAGCCCCAGCATTTT.

The chain recombines TRBV9 with TRBJ1-1; unclear D gene. From germline, CDR1 is SGDLS and CDR2 YYNGEE. The CDR3 is made up of 13 amino acids. Trimming stripped 0 bases from V and 4 bases from J, with 7 bases between. The CDR3 spells CASSVGRITEAFF. The CDR3 region has the DNA TGTGCCAGCAGCGTAGGACGGATCACTGAAGCTTTCTTT.